What follows is one T cell receptor (beta chain) and its context. Its antigen remains undetermined. No base-level quality is on record; no much larger clone is a single base apart. This specimen belongs to a study of T-cell reconstitution after alpha-beta-depleted transplantation in children (dated by TCRdb to the mid-2010s). About the full investigation: Using TCR repertoire profiling, the study quantitatively followed how T-cell immune reconstitution unfolded in children after TCRalphabeta/CD19-depleted allogeneic hematopoietic cell transplantation. Overall study outcomes, separate from this receptor: The frequencies of hyperexpanded clones fell over the following months, and after one year, T-cell counts and TCRbeta diversity were mostly attributed to newly produced T cells. About two months after transplant, the apparently early recovery of alphabetaT-cell counts reportedly depended on just several hundred clones that had expanded rapidly and came from non-depleted graft cells. In some patients, high TCRbeta diversity at day 60 was attributed to recipient T cells and intrathymic progenitors that had survived conditioning.

The intended sense of this specimen's treatment or condition label: allogeneic hematopoietic cell transplantation with graft depleted of TCRalphabeta T cells and CD19 B cells. TCRalphabeta/CD19-depleted allogeneic hematopoietic cell grafts were given to the transplant recipients, all of whom were children. Receptor amplification or capture employed PCR. The sample was run on an Illumina HiSeq 2500. To normalize quantification of the TCRbeta repertoire, the TCR libraries were built with molecular barcoding that relied on unique molecular identifiers. The public reads were quality trimmed at Q25 with fastp and then assembled into clones with MiXCR by TCRdb, keeping productive beta chains. Identical CDR3 protein sequences are pooled into one entry, listed with their most common genes and DNA. Counted in this sample were 200,000 to 250,000 distinct CDR3 sequences; 6.6% of them appeared once. 4.5% to 6.5% of the sample rests with the top ten.

From the germline V gene, CDR1 is KGHSH and CDR2 is LQKENI. After removal of 2 bases from V and 4 bases from J, the junction retains 1 base not matched to a gene. The CDR3 covers 14 residues, taking in both the cysteine and the phenylalanine. Of the read, only the CDR3 DNA is kept; its 42 bases are in frame from base 1. The chain is assembled from TRBV18 and TRBJ2-3, with 9 junctional bases fitting TRBD1. The source was PBMCs, collected before TCRalphabeta/CD19-depleted stem cell transplant. The source is a boy aged 2 to 9 with acute lymphoblastic leukemia, due to receive a stem cell transplant. The DNA sequence follows: TGTGCCAGCTCACCAGGACAGGGGCCAGATACGCAGTATTTT. Its coded protein is CASSPGQGPDTQYF.